The present entry profiles one TCR beta chain with its context. Attached unique molecular identifiers marked individual cDNA molecules. Using its own MiXCR run on the 5' RACE reads, TCRdb lists one record per CDR3 protein. Seen here are 60,000 to 75,000 distinct CDR3 sequences, 12% observed once, and the top ten hold approximately 6.4%. This sample stems from a study of early T cells in non-severe SARS-CoV-2 infection. Sequencing used whole blood. The TCR comes from an adult who was a healthcare worker with PCR-confirmed SARS-CoV-2 infection or an uninfected control (not recorded which).

For the CDR3, the DNA is TGTGCCAGCAGTCTGAATCCAGGGGTCACAGATACGCAGTATTTT. Protein sequence: CASSLNPGVTDTQYF. V usage is TRBV6-6 and J usage is TRBJ2-3; a weak D match, TRBD1 (6 bases). Germline CDR1 is MNHNY and CDR2 is SVGAGI (reference sequence). Trimming shortened V by 5 bases and J by 2 bases, and 14 bases separated the two germline ends. The length of the CDR3 is 15 residues.